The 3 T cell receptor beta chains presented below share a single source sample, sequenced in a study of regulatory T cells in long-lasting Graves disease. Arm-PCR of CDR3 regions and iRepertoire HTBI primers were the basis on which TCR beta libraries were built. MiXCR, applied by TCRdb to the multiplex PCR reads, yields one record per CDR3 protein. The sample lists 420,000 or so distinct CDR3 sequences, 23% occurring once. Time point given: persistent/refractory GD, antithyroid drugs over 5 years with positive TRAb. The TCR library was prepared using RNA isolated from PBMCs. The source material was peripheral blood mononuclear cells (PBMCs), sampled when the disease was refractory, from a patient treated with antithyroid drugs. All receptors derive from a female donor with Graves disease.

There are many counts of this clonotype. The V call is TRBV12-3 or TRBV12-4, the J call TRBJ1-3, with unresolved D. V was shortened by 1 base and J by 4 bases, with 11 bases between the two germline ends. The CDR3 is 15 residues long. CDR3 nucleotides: TGTGCCAGCAGTTTAGGTGGAGCTGGCGGAAACACCATATATTTT. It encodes CASSLGGAGGNTIYF.

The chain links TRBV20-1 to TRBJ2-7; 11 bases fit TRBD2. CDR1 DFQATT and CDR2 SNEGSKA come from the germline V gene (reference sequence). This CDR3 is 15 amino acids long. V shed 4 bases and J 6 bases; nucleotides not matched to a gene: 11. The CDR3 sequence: CSAIPALAGGFEQYF. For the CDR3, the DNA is TGCAGTGCTATTCCCGCTCTAGCGGGAGGTTTCGAGCAGTACTTC.

This CDR3 is CSVLGGSGANVLTF. CDR3 coding DNA: TGCAGCGTCCTCGGAGGCTCTGGGGCCAACGTCCTGACTTTC. The chain is built from TRBV29-1 and TRBJ2-6; D perhaps matches TRBD2 (5 bases). CDR3 length equals 14 residues. Germline V CDR1 and CDR2: SQVTM, ANQGSEA. The germline V and J ends were trimmed by 6 bases and 0 bases, with 9 bases remaining between them.